The T cell receptor beta chain under discussion was sequenced for a study of T cells in Graves' hyperthyroidism and ophthalmopathy. From RNA transcripts, TCR beta CDR3 regions were amplified. Carried out on the TCR CDR3, a first-round RT-PCR used the HTBI primer set. A single record per CDR3 protein comes from TCRdb applying MiXCR to the multiplex PCR reads. The sample records roughly 380,000 distinct CDR3 sequences, approximately 15% being singletons. This clonotype was found a few times. Its antigen is as yet unknown. General observations from the study: The majority of expanded thyroid clonotypes above 0.001 also appeared in blood. Ophthalmopathy was predicted by the model a median of about 6.7 months ahead of onset.

Germline values: CDR1 MNHNS, CDR2 SASEGT. The ends were cut back, 1 base at V and 5 bases at J, with 17 bases in the middle. This CDR3 is 16 amino acids long. Patients aged 18 to 65 had newly diagnosed hyperthyroidism that had lasted under 2 months. V is TRBV6-1 and J is TRBJ1-1; the D gene is possibly TRBD1 (5 bases). This clonotype originated in a woman in her fifties or sixties with Graves' hyperthyroidism. Input material: blood. In nucleotides, the CDR3 is TGTGCCAGCAGTGAAGGGGGCTGGTATCCGGGGACTGAAGCTTTCTTT. Its protein is CASSEGGWYPGTEAFF.